The T cell receptor (beta chain) under discussion was sequenced for a study of vaccination effects on CD4 cells after COVID-19. In the study overall: Post-vaccination samples were obtained at early and late time points from a few convalescent patients. Study-wide findings and caveats: The study, lacking early post-infection timepoints, had few convalescent patients.

A word on this clone: What it binds is not known.

TCRdb's table, derived via immunoSEQ multiplex PCR, lists solely in-frame clones and lacks some. Among approximately 30,000 clones, approximately 81% were seen once, and the ten largest hold about 7.1%. V lost 4 bases, J lost 9 bases, and 14 bases lay in between. This CDR3 has 13 amino acids. Germline CDR1 and CDR2: SGHTA and FQGNSA. Subsequent to less than 13 days of culture, CD4+ T cells were isolated. According to PCR results, the person was infected with SARS-CoV-2 between March and December 2020. Subjects were given two BNT162b2 or mRNA-1273 vaccine doses. Researchers swapped half the medium for IL-2 medium on both days 3 and 7.

This chain connects TRBV7-2 to TRBJ2-3, with unresolved D. This specimen consisted of CD4+ T cells from PBMCs cultured without peptide, obtained after COVID-19 vaccination. The clonotype originates from a human donor who had a prior SARS-CoV-2 infection. The CDR3 protein is CASSYPDRLTQYF. CDR3 in DNA: TGTGCCAGCAGCTACCCAGACCGGCTCACGCAGTATTTT.